This TCR beta chain was captured by sequencing in a study of cytotoxic CD8 clonotypes in ibrutinib-treated CLL. Study outcomes and limitations: Once treatment began, public clonotypes, which were uncommon, contracted or stayed stable. Clonality was elevated at ibrutinib response and had returned toward baseline at progression.

A note on this clone: Its antigen is not known.

Clones were sequenced by immunoSEQ multiplex PCR, and TCRdb holds only the in-frame ones, with some missing. Found here are roughly 97,000 clones, around four fifths of them singletons; the top ten hold under 35%. The clonotype originates from a human donor with chronic lymphocytic leukemia. The sequencing here drew on PBMCs, taken after 12 months of ibrutinib treatment.

CDR3 loop: CASSLLLRAVGVAFF. Written as DNA, the CDR3 is TGTGCCAGCAGCCTCCTCTTGAGGGCCGTTGGCGTAGCTTTCTTT. The genes are TRBV28 and TRBJ1-1, with no clear D. The CDR3 sequence is 15 residues long. Germline V lookup: CDR1 MDHEN, CDR2 SYDVKM. Trimming left V 6 bases short and J 10 bases short, with 24 bases between. The variable domain in full, completed from reference TRBV28 and TRBJ1-1, reads DVKVTQSSRYLVKRTGEKVFLECVQDMDHENMFWYRQDPGLGLRLIYFSYDVKMKEKGDIPEGYSVSREKKERFSLILESASTNQTSMYLCASSLLLRAVGVAFFGQGTRLTVV.